Reported below is one T cell receptor (beta chain). Primers included in the PCR were 60 Vbeta and 13 Jbeta primers. Methods used by the authors: Counted up in a later analysis, unique TCR beta chains came to about 80 million, with around 10 million shared. This table comes from immunoSEQ multiplex PCR, and its TCRdb copy is limited to in-frame clones, with some not included. From that table come the V and J calls and clone size; the DNA was used to work out D and trimming. The sample features around 150,000 clones, with roughly 2.7% in its top ten. These data are taken from a study of cytomegalovirus exposure and HLA in healthy donors. The sequence derives from a man aged 40-50 years in good health and CMV-seronegative. The sequencing sample was made of PBMCs.

The CDR3 loop reads CASSQGGQGALTGELFF. The DNA for the CDR3 is TGCGCCAGCAGCCAAGGAGGACAGGGCGCTTTGACCGGGGAGCTGTTTTTT. The V and J genes are TRBV4-1 and TRBJ2-2; 8 nucleotides align to TRBD1. This CDR3 is built from 17 residues. The junction had 9 bases not matched to a gene; V was cut back by 1 base and J by 5 bases. CDR1 MGHRA and CDR2 YSYEKL come from the germline V gene.